This T cell receptor beta chain derives from a study of cytomegalovirus exposure and HLA in healthy donors. General study results and limits: Per a later analysis, fewer than 20,000 TCR beta sequences showed association with HLA alleles at 0.05 false discovery rate.

This clone has only a few counts. Its target is not known. Use of 60 Vbeta and 13 Jbeta primers characterized the PCR. Using immunoSEQ multiplex PCR, the repertoire was profiled, and TCRdb retains in-frame clones only, with some absent. The sample includes over 75,000 clones, about 75% of them seen just once. The sequencing input was PBMCs. The sequence derives from a man aged 35 to 55 in good health and CMV-seropositive.

CDR3 DNA sequence: TGTGCCAGCAGAGACAGCAACACTGAAGCTTTCTTT. It is translated as CASRDSNTEAFF. The rearrangement uses TRBV6-1 and TRBJ1-1; possible D gene TRBD1, 5 bases. This CDR3 region has 12 residues. The V gene lost 6 bases and the J gene lost 2 bases, with 7 bases spanning the gap. CDR1 is MNHNS, CDR2 SASEGT, per germline.